The 15 T cell receptor beta chains in this list originate from one sample, sequenced in a study of T cells in women clearing cervical HPV infection. Only in-frame clones appear in the TCRdb table, and some are missing; sequencing was by immunoSEQ multiplex PCR. Here the sample table reports some 24,000 clones. Sequenced sample: blood buffy coat. These receptors were collected from a woman aged 18 to 75 with a cervical HPV16 infection that either progressed to CIN3+ or cleared (not recorded which).

On this clone itself: The missing CDR3 end, 3 residues past where the read stops, is filled in from the germline J gene. The chain employs TRBV29-1 and TRBJ2-1; 7 bases map to TRBD1. From germline, CDR1 is SQVTM and CDR2 ANQGSEA. V lost 7 bases, J lost 2 bases, and 2 bases stayed unmatched. The CDR3 spans 12 residues. CDR3 protein: CSARGTYNEQFF. The covered CDR3 bases are TGCAGCGCCAGGGGGACCTACAATGAG.

On this clone: At one end, the junction sequence differs from germline, possibly due to a read error. The read is 3 residues too short to cover the CDR3 end, so that end is filled in from the germline J gene. The chain combines TRBV2 with TRBJ1-1; no clear D. This CDR3 spans 12 amino acids. Germline values: CDR1 SNHLY, CDR2 FYNNEI. Here the CDR3 reads CASSADLGRAFF. The CDR3 bases that were read are TGTGCCAGTAGTGCGGACTTAGGAAGG.

About this clone: The read finishes 3 residues shy of the CDR3 end, and the germline J gene is used to complete it. The V and J genes are TRBV5-5 and TRBJ1-4; 7 bases are a match to TRBD1. The CDR3 loop spans 14 amino acids. Germline loops: CDR1 SGHKS, CDR2 YYEKEE (reference sequence). The DNA read from the CDR3 is TGTGCCAGCAGCGGGGGACAGATCCAGGGGGAA. Its protein is CASSGGQIQGE. In full, the CDR3 is CASSGGQIQGELFF.

In regard to this clone: The read stops 3 residues short of the end of the CDR3; the missing end is completed from the germline J gene. The chain is built from TRBV11-2 and TRBJ2-7; 7 bases align to TRBD1. Germline CDR1 and CDR2: SGHAT and FQNNGV. CDR3 size: 15 residues. Germline trimming cut 3 bases from V and 3 bases from J; bases unmatched to any gene: 8. This CDR3 reads CASSFNRGYDYEQYF. CDR3 DNA, as far as it was read: TGTGCCAGCAGCTTCAACAGGGGTTATGACTACGAG.

As for this clone: Sequencing ends 3 residues short of the CDR3 end; the germline J gene provides the rest. Other DNA sequences within the sample encode an identical CDR3. The J gene is TRBJ1-4, the V gene TRBV5-8, with TRBD1 matching 7 bases. The ends lost 4 bases at V and 4 bases at J; junction bases unmatched: 4. The CDR3 runs 14 residues. Germline V gives CDR1 SGHTS, CDR2 YDEGEE. Partial CDR3 DNA: TGTGCCAGCAGCCCGACAGGGATTAATGAAAAA. Residues: CASSPTGINEK. From start to end, the CDR3 is CASSPTGINEKLFF.

Notes on this clone: Coverage ceases 3 residues before the CDR3 finishes, and the germline J gene fills in the end. V is TRBV7-9 and J is TRBJ1-1; D might be TRBD1 (5 bases). Germline values: CDR1 SEHNR, CDR2 FQNEAQ (reference sequence). The CDR3 loop spans 15 amino acids. The CDR3 sequence is CASSLARGTNEKAFF. The sequenced CDR3 bases are TGTGCCAGCAGCTTAGCTCGTGGGACTAATGAAAAA. The variable domain in full, completed from reference TRBV7-9 and TRBJ1-1, reads DTGVSQNPRHKITKRGQNVTFRCDPISEHNRLYWYRQTLGQGPEFLTYFQNEAQLEKSRLLSDRFSAERPKGSFSTLEIQRTEQGDSAMYLCASSLARGTNEKAFFGQGTRLTVV.

CDR3 DNA, as far as it was read: TGTGCCATTACACTAGCGGGACTCTACGAG. This encodes CAITLAGLYE. The full CDR3 reads CAITLAGLYEQYF. The chain carries TRBV7-9 and TRBJ2-7; 10 positions match TRBD2. The DNA ends 3 residues before the CDR3 does, and the rest of the CDR3 is filled in from the germline J gene. There are 13 residues in the CDR3. Germline loops: CDR1 SEHNR, CDR2 FQNEAQ (reference sequence). Trimming removed 10 bases from V and 3 bases from J; junction bases left unmatched: 6.

About this clone itself: The CDR3 goes on 3 residues after the read ends, and that part is filled in from the germline J gene. The V gene is TRBV5-1, the J gene TRBJ2-3, with D perhaps matching TRBD2 (6 bases). The CDR3 runs 15 residues. The V gene's germline CDR1 is SGHRS and CDR2 YFSETQ. The V end was cut by 8 bases, the J end by 4 bases, with 20 bases between. The CDR3 spells CASKGLSLRPDTQYF. The CDR3 bases that were read are TGCGCCAGTAAGGGACTCTCCCTTCGTCCAGATACG.

As for this clone: The CDR3 end falls 3 residues outside the read, so it is completed with the germline J gene. This chain uses TRBV16 with TRBJ2-7, with TRBD1 identical over 10 bases. V was pared by 4 bases and J by 6 bases, with 6 bases of the junction left unmatched. This CDR3 spans 14 amino acids. The germline CDR1 and CDR2 sequences are KGHSY and FQNENV. The CDR3 bases that were read are TGTGCCAGCAGCCTAAGACAGGGGGCGGCCGAG. Translated: CASSLRQGAAE. The CDR3 in its entirety is CASSLRQGAAEQYF.

About this clone: The read falls 3 residues short of the CDR3 end, and the missing part is taken from the germline J gene. The V call is TRBV7-2, the J call TRBJ2-1; D remains ambiguous. Per the germline V gene, CDR1 is SGHTA and CDR2 is FQGNSA. Deletions cut 3 bases from V and 3 bases from J, with 6 bases between. The CDR3 has 13 residues. The CDR3 loop reads CASSFGLYNEQFF. The DNA read from the CDR3 is TGTGCCAGCAGCTTTGGCCTCTACAATGAG.

Points on this clone: With the read ending 3 residues before the CDR3 end, the germline J gene is used to fill in that end. The chain has TRBV7-3 and TRBJ1-2; D possibly corresponds to TRBD1 (5 bases). The CDR3 runs to 16 residues. Germline assignment: CDR1 SGHTA and CDR2 FQGTGA. CDR3 residues: CASSLKRSADTDTYTF. Incomplete CDR3 DNA: TGTGCCAGCAGCTTAAAAAGGTCGGCGGACACAGATACC.

With regard to this clone: The read is 3 residues too short to cover the CDR3 end, so that end is filled in from the germline J gene. The genes are TRBV2 and TRBJ1-2; 7 bases agree with TRBD1. This CDR3 contains 16 residues. CDR1 and CDR2 from the germline V gene are SNHLY and FYNNEI. CDR3 bases read: TGTGCCAGCAGTGGGGGGTCTGGCAGGGGGACGGAGAAC. This codes for CASSGGSGRGTEN. The full-length CDR3 reads as CASSGGSGRGTENYTF.

Regarding this clone: Sequencing ends 3 residues short of the CDR3 end; the germline J gene provides the rest. The chain employs TRBV6-1 and TRBJ2-5; D remains ambiguous. This CDR3 is built from 18 residues. The V end lost 1 base, the J end lost 0 bases, and 18 bases lay between the germline ends. Germline V gene lookup returns CDR1 MNHNS and CDR2 SASEGT. CDR3 DNA, as far as it was read: TGTGCCAGCAGTGAAGGGTTCCTGGCAGGTCTGTACCAAGAGACC. Encoded protein: CASSEGFLAGLYQET. The whole CDR3 sequence reads CASSEGFLAGLYQETQYF.

A remark on this clone: The read terminates 3 residues before the CDR3 end, so the remaining end is supplied by the germline J gene. V and J are TRBV2 and TRBJ1-2; the D is unclear. V was shortened by 3 bases and J by 4 bases, with 9 bases between the two germline ends. Germline V gives CDR1 SNHLY, CDR2 FYNNEI. The CDR3 contains 13 residues. CDR3: CASSERVGYGYTF. The CDR3 bases that were read are TGTGCCAGCAGTGAGAGGGTAGGCTATGGC.

Remarks on this clone: The sequenced fragment ends 3 residues before the CDR3 boundary, so the rest is inferred from the germline J gene. The chain combines TRBV6-2 or TRBV6-3 with TRBJ2-7, with 7 bases lining up with TRBD1. Germline CDR1 reads MNHEY; CDR2 reads SVGEGT. Germline trimming cut 6 bases from V and 2 bases from J; bases unmatched to any gene: 16. The CDR3 loop spans 17 amino acids. The CDR3 is CASRTIVRRGRPYEQYF. CDR3 DNA, as far as it was read: TGTGCCAGCAGAACCATTGTTCGCAGGGGGAGACCCTACGAG.